The present T cell receptor (beta chain) was sequenced within a study of Tregs in tolerant kidney transplant recipients. Germline V gives CDR1 SGHDN, CDR2 FVKESK. V was clipped by 0 bases and J by 0 bases; unmatched bases: 7. This CDR3 is built from 20 residues. Profiling relied on immunoSEQ multiplex PCR, and the TCRdb table lists in-frame clones only, not all of them. The table includes 45,000 or so clones, approximately 89% detected once. Related graft donors supplied nonmyeloablative bone marrow transplants, and mixed chimerism was transient. The sequences come from CD8+ T cells from blood (PBMCs), collected 12 months after the transplant. The receptor was derived from a human patient who received a combined kidney and bone marrow transplant. Some T cells here may be from the graft donor. V gene TRBV14 combines with J gene TRBJ2-1; TRBD2 matches at 14 bases. CDR3 in amino acids: CASSQDRTSGGHSSYNEQFF. In nucleotides, the CDR3 is TGTGCCAGCAGCCAAGATAGGACTAGCGGGGGGCATAGCTCCTACAATGAGCAGTTCTTC.